The 2 T cell receptor beta chains below were found in one sample sequenced in a study of OX40 agonist ivuxolimab in advanced cancers. TCRdb's table, derived via immunoSEQ multiplex PCR, lists solely in-frame clones and lacks some. The sample holds about 20,000 clones; 70% to 90% are singletons and the top ten take more than 35%. Sequenced material: CD4+ or CD8+ T cells sorted from blood, taken in a trial of the OX40 agonist ivuxolimab. All receptors derive from an adult with an advanced solid tumor such as melanoma, head and neck, liver or kidney cancer.

This CDR3 is CASSLGTGTYEQYF. In DNA, the CDR3 is TGTGCCAGCAGCTTGGGGACGGGGACCTACGAGCAGTACTTC. This sequence joins TRBV5-4 and TRBJ2-7; TRBD2 is a possible D gene (5 bases). This CDR3 is 14 amino acids long. Germline V gene sequence: CDR1 SGHNT, CDR2 YYREEE (reference sequence). V lost 0 bases and J 2 bases, leaving 9 bases between the germline ends.

This chain links TRBV9 with TRBJ2-3; D is perhaps TRBD2 (7 bases). The CDR3 is 18 residues long. In germline, CDR1 is SGDLS, CDR2 YYNGEE. Trimming stripped 4 bases from V and 0 bases from J, with 21 bases between. Here the CDR3 reads CASSPLGGGRFSTDTQYF. The CDR3 DNA is TGTGCCAGCAGCCCTCTGGGGGGGGGCCGATTTAGCACAGATACGCAGTATTTT.